One sample yielded the 2 T cell receptor beta chains listed below, sequenced in a study of human T cells and chemical hapten exposure. Via MiXCR, TCRdb re-called the RACE reads, giving one row per CDR3 protein. The table has some 70,000 distinct CDR3 sequences, approximately 11% seen once. Time point indicated: pre-sensitization, week 0. Treatment meaning: therapeutic diphenylcyclopropenone sensitization with weekly scalp DPC. Sequenced material: whole blood, taken in connection with sensitization to the hapten diphenylcyclopropenone (DPC). These receptors were taken from a woman aged 45-65 years with alopecia areata. Some clones in this sample may be carry-over from other donors' samples.

This clonotype was counted between two and nine times. The rearrangement uses TRBV9 and TRBJ2-3; no reliable D call. The CDR3 length is 13 residues. V dropped 3 bases and J dropped 4 bases, with 9 bases sitting between them. Germline V gives CDR1 SGDLS, CDR2 YYNGEE. CDR3 residues: CASSERTADTQYF. CDR3 DNA sequence: TGTGCCAGCAGCGAGAGAACAGCAGATACGCAGTATTTT.

The genes are TRBV3-1 and TRBJ1-3, with TRBD1 matching 7 bases. The CDR3 length is 15 residues. Per the germline V gene, CDR1 is LGHDT and CDR2 is YNNKEL (reference sequence). The ends lost 3 bases at V and 0 bases at J; junction bases unmatched: 2. The CDR3 reads CASSQTGNSGNTIYF. As DNA, the CDR3 is TGTGCCAGCAGCCAGACAGGGAACTCTGGAAACACCATATATTTT.